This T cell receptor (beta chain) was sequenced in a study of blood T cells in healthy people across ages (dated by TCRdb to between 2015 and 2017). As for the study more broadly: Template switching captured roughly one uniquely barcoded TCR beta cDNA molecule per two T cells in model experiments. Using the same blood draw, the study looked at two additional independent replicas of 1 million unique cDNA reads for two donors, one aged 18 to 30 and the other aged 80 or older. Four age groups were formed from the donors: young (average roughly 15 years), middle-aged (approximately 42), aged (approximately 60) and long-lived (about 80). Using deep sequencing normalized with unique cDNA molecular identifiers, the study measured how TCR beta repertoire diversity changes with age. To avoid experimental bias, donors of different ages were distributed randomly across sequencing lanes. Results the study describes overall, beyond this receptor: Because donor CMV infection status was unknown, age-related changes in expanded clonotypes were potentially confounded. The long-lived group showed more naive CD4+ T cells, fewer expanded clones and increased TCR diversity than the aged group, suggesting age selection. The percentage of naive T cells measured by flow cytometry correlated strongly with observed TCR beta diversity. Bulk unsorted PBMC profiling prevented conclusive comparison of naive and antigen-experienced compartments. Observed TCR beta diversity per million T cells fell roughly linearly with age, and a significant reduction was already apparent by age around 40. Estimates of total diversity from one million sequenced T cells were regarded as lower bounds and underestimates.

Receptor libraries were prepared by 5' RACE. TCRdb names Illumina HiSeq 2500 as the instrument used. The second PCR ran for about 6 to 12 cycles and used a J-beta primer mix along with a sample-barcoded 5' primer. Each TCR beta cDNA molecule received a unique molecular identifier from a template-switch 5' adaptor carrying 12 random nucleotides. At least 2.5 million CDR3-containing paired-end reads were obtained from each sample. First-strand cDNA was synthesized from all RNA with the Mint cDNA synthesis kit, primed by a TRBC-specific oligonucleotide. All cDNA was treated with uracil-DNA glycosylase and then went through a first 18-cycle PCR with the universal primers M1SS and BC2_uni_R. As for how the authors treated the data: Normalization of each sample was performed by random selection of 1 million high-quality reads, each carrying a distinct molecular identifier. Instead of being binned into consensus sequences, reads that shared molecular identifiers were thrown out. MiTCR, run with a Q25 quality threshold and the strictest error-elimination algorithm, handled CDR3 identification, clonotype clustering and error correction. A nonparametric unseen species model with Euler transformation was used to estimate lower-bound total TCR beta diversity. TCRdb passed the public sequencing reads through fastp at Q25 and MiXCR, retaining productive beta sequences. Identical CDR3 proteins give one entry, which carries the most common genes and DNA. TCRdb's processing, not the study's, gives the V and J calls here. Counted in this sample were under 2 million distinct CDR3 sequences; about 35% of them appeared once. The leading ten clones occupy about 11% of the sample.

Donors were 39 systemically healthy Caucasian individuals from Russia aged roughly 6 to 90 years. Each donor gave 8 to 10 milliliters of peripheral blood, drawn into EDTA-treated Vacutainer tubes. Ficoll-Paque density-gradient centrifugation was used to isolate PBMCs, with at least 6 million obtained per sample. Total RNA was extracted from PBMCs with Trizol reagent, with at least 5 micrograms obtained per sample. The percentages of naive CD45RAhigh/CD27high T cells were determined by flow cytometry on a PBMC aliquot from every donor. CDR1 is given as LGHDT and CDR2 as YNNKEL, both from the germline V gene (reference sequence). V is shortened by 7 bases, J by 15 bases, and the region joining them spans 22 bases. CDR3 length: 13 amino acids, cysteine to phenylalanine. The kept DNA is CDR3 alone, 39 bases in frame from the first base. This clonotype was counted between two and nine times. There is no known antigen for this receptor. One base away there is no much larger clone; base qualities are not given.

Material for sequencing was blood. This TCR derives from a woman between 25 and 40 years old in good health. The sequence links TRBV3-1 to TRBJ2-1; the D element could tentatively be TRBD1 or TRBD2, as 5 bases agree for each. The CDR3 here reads CASIFTSPHQGFF. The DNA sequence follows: TGTGCCAGCATATTCACTAGTCCCCACCAGGGGTTCTTC.